Described below is a single TCR beta chain sequence and its context. The target antigen is unknown. Germline V lookup: CDR1 MDHEN, CDR2 SYDVKM. Trimming took 7 bases from V and 4 from J, leaving 11 bases between them. The CDR3 loop spans 13 amino acids. The entry originates in a study of vaccination and CD4 T cells after COVID-19. Sequencing of the DNA from cultured CD4+ T cells was carried out with the Oncomine TCR Beta short-read assay. Using the QIAamp micro DNA kit, genomic DNA was extracted from the CD4+ T cells that had been cultured. MiXCR, run by TCRdb on the PCR reads, gives a single entry per CDR3 protein. The table lists about 6,800 distinct CDR3 sequences, roughly a third of them singletons. Treatment: roughly 10-day PBMC culture with coronavirus spike peptide pools or control peptides (ViraFEST assay). Researchers collected the unexposed donor's CD4+ T cells before the COVID-19 pandemic (2011-2018). Fresh replacement IL-2 medium substituted for half the medium on days 3 and 7.

The chain has TRBV28 and TRBJ1-5; a possible D gene is TRBD1 (5 bases). The TCR sequence derives from a human donor in good health. The sequenced sample was CD4+ T cells from blood, cultured in vitro. The CDR3 protein is CASKTWGNQPQHF. CDR3 in DNA: TGTGCCAGCAAGACTTGGGGGAATCAGCCCCAGCATTTT.